One and the same sample provided the 20 T cell receptor beta chains below, sequenced in a study of blood T cell repertoires in COVID-19 (dated by TCRdb to about 2020). The library was produced with the immunoSEQ multiplex PCR assay. Here the immuneACCESS table is served through TCRdb, limited to in-frame sequences with V and J called. Missing clones are a known gap in these copies; in checked studies unresolved V genes cover under half, and the rest lacks a known reason. This sample lists about 200,000 clones; 70% to 90% were detected once. Of the sample, 0.6% to 0.9% is held by the ten largest clones. Sequencing used peripheral blood. The receptors come from a woman in her sixties or seventies with acute or convalescent COVID-19.

This chain connects TRBV9 to TRBJ2-1, with 15 nucleotides matching TRBD2. V gave up 0 bases and J gave up 7 bases; unmatched junction bases: 5. The germline V gene has CDR1 SGDLS and CDR2 YYNGEE. There are 17 residues in the CDR3. The CDR3 protein is CASSVGGTSGRLNEQFF. DNA of the CDR3: TGTGCCAGCAGCGTAGGAGGGACTAGCGGGAGGCTGAATGAGCAGTTCTTC.

As regards this clone: The identical CDR3 is also encoded by other nucleotide sequences in the sample. This chain links TRBV5-1 with TRBJ1-1; a possible D gene is TRBD1 (6 bases). CDR3 length: 14 residues. Germline loops: CDR1 SGHRS, CDR2 YFSETQ. The V end lost 4 bases, the J end lost 2 bases, and 12 bases lay between the germline ends. CDR3: CASSVQGGNTEAFF. The CDR3 nucleotides read TGCGCCAGCAGCGTACAGGGCGGCAACACTGAAGCTTTCTTT.

V usage is TRBV3-1 (or the pseudogene TRBV3-2) and J usage is TRBJ2-2, with a tentative D call TRBD2 (6 bases). Trimming removed 6 bases at V and 2 bases at J, with 16 bases between. Germline assignment: CDR1 LGHDT and CDR2 YNNKEL (reference sequence). This CDR3 contains 16 residues. The CDR3 DNA reads TGTGCCAGCAGGCCCTCGGGACTCATAAACACCGGGGAGCTGTTTTTT. Residues: CASRPSGLINTGELFF.

This rearrangement joins TRBV5-1 to TRBJ2-5; TRBD2 agrees at 8 bases. Germline V gene sequence: CDR1 SGHRS, CDR2 YFSETQ. The CDR3 is 16 amino acids. The ends lost 0 bases at V and 5 bases at J; junction bases unmatched: 9. As DNA, the CDR3 is TGCGCCAGCAGCTTGGCCGCGCGGGGGGCCAAGGAGACCCAGTACTTC. Its protein product is CASSLAARGAKETQYF.

The chain joins TRBV10-2 to TRBJ2-3, with D possibly matching TRBD2 (6 bases). The V gene's germline CDR1 is WSHSY and CDR2 SAAADI. Between the trimmed V and J ends, which lost 3 bases and 6 bases, there was a span of 10 bases. This CDR3 spans 13 amino acids. The CDR3 coding sequence is TGCGCCAGCAGTGATCCGGGGGTTGATACGCAGTATTTT. Translating it yields CASSDPGVDTQYF.

The chain recombines TRBV27 with TRBJ1-6; a possible D gene is TRBD1 (6 bases). Between the trimmed V and J ends, which lost 5 bases and 8 bases, there was a span of 13 bases. The V gene's germline CDR1 is MNHEY and CDR2 SMNVEV (reference sequence). The CDR3 runs to 14 residues. The CDR3 loop reads CASSTGQRDSPLHF. As DNA, the CDR3 is TGTGCCAGCAGTACAGGGCAAAGGGATTCACCCCTCCACTTT.

The genes are TRBV5-5 and TRBJ1-1; no definite D call. The CDR3 runs 11 residues. The germline V and J ends were trimmed by 5 bases and 4 bases, with 6 bases remaining between them. Germline V gives CDR1 SGHKS, CDR2 YYEKEE (reference sequence). CDR3 amino acids: CASSSFTEAFF. CDR3 coding DNA: TGTGCCAGCAGTTCCTTCACTGAAGCTTTCTTT.

The chain combines TRBV18 with TRBJ1-1; D is perhaps TRBD1 (6 bases). Germline CDR1 reads KGHSH; CDR2 reads LQKENI. V was cut by 6 bases and J by 4 bases, with 15 bases left in between. The CDR3 extends over 14 amino acids. The CDR3 nucleotides read TGTGCCAGCTCGGAAGGGGGAGGGGGCACTGAAGCTTTCTTT. It is translated as CASSEGGGGTEAFF.

The chain couples TRBV21-1 to TRBJ1-5. TRBV21-1 is reported as a pseudogene. The CDR3 extends over 15 amino acids. The CDR3 DNA follows: TGTGCCAGCAACCCGGGGAGGGGAAGCAATCAGCCCCAGCATTTT. Protein product: CASNPGRGSNQPQHF.

V gene TRBV6-4 combines with J gene TRBJ1-2; D uncertain. Germline V gene lookup returns CDR1 MRHNA and CDR2 SNTAGT. The CDR3 consists of 13 residues. V shed 6 bases and J shed 4 bases, with 12 bases lying between them. DNA of the CDR3: TGTGCCAGCAGGGACGGTGGAGGCTATGGCTACACCTTC. This gives the protein CASRDGGGYGYTF.

The rearrangement links TRBV19 to TRBJ1-2; a weak D match, TRBD1 (5 bases). The germline CDR1 and CDR2 sequences are LNHDA and SQIVND (reference sequence). This CDR3 region has 14 residues. V dropped 2 bases and J dropped 8 bases, with 15 bases sitting between them. CDR3 region: CASSIQLGSGGYTF. The CDR3 region has the DNA TGTGCCAGTAGTATACAGCTGGGTTCAGGGGGCTACACCTTC.

The V gene is TRBV10-1, the J gene TRBJ1-1; tentatively, D is TRBD1 (5 bases). CDR3 length equals 13 residues. CDR1 and CDR2 from the germline V gene are WNHNN and SYGVQD (reference sequence). V lost 0 bases and J 10 bases, leaving 12 bases between the germline ends. In nucleotides, the CDR3 is TGCGCCAGCAGTGAGTCGGGGCCCACCGGAGCTTTCTTT. This sequence encodes CASSESGPTGAFF.

The chain joins TRBV12-3 or TRBV12-4 to TRBJ1-2; 8 nucleotides agree with TRBD1. The length of the CDR3 is 13 residues. J was trimmed by 6 bases and V by 7 bases; bases with no gene match: 7. Here the CDR3 reads CASNTGGWNGYTF. Written as DNA, the CDR3 is TGTGCCAGCAATACAGGGGGGTGGAATGGCTACACCTTC.

This clone was recorded a few times. V usage is TRBV5-1 and J usage is TRBJ2-5; 16 nucleotides line up with TRBD2. This CDR3 region has 17 residues. J gave up 5 bases and V 1 base, and 5 bases lay outside the gene matches. Per the germline V gene, CDR1 is SGHRS and CDR2 is YFSETQ. In nucleotides, the CDR3 is TGCGCCAGCAGCTTGCTGGGACTAGCGGGGGGGATGGAGACCCAGTACTTC. Translating gives CASSLLGLAGGMETQYF.

The V call is TRBV7-9, the J call TRBJ1-1, with D maybe TRBD1 (5 bases). There are 14 residues in the CDR3. V was shortened by 2 bases and J by 0 bases, with 7 bases between the two germline ends. CDR1 and CDR2 (germline): SEHNR, FQNEAQ (reference sequence). The CDR3 bases are TGTGCCAGCAGCTTAAGGACAATGAACACTGAAGCTTTCTTT. Its translation is CASSLRTMNTEAFF.

The chain uses TRBV2 and TRBJ1-2; D remains ambiguous. The germline V gene has CDR1 SNHLY and CDR2 FYNNEI. The CDR3 has 14 amino acids. The germline V and J ends were trimmed by 4 bases and 0 bases, with 9 bases remaining between them. CDR3 in DNA: TGTGCCAGCAGTGGAGAATTTTCTAACTATGGCTACACCTTC. Protein product: CASSGEFSNYGYTF.

The chain has TRBV5-5 and TRBJ1-5; D is unresolved. From germline, CDR1 is SGHKS and CDR2 YYEKEE (reference sequence). The length of the CDR3 is 13 residues. Trimming removed 1 base from V and 4 bases from J, with 6 bases in between. The CDR3: CASSLYRNQPQHF. In nucleotides, the CDR3 is TGTGCCAGCAGCTTGTATCGGAATCAGCCCCAGCATTTT.

The chain couples TRBV7-9 to TRBJ1-6, with 8 positions matching TRBD1. CDR1 and CDR2 from the germline V gene are SEHNR and FQNEAQ (reference sequence). The CDR3 consists of 15 residues. Unmatched junction bases numbered 7, after V lost 5 bases and J lost 7 bases. The CDR3 protein is CASSLDRGGNSPLHF. As DNA, the CDR3 is TGTGCCAGCAGCCTAGACAGGGGTGGAAATTCACCCCTCCACTTT.

The CDR3 DNA is TGTGCCAGCAGCCTGGGCGGGGCGAGTCGAAATGAAAAACTGTTTTTT. Its protein is CASSLGGASRNEKLFF. This sequence joins TRBV6-2 or TRBV6-3 and TRBJ1-4; D is possibly TRBD1 (5 bases). Trimming pared 6 bases from V and 5 bases from J, leaving 19 bases between. The CDR3 has 16 amino acids. Germline loops: CDR1 MNHEY, CDR2 SVGEGT.

This CDR3 reads CASSVQGGSYEQYF. DNA of the CDR3: TGTGCCAGCAGCGTTCAGGGGGGCTCCTACGAGCAGTACTTC. This chain connects TRBV2 to TRBJ2-7; D may be TRBD1 (7 bases). V shed 6 bases and J shed 0 bases, with 12 bases lying between them. The CDR3 is 14 amino acids. Germline-derived CDR1 and CDR2 are SNHLY and FYNNEI.